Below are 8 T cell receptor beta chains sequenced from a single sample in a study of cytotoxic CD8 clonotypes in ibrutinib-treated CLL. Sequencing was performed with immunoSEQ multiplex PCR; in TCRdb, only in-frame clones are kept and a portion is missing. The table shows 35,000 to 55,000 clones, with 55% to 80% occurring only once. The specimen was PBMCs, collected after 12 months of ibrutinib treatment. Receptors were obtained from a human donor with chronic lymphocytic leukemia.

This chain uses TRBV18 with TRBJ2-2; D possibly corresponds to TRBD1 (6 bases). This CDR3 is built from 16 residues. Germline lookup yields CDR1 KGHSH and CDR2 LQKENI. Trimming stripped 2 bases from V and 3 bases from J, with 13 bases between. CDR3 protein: CASSPFRAGDTGELFF. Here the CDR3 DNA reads TGTGCCAGCTCACCATTTCGGGCAGGGGACACCGGGGAGCTGTTTTTT. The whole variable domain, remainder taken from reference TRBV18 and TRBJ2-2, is NAGVMQNPRHLVRRRGQEARLRCSPMKGHSHVYWYRQLPEEGLKFMVYLQKENIIDESGMPKERFSAEFPKEGPSILRIQQVVRGDSAAYFCASSPFRAGDTGELFFGEGSRLTVL.

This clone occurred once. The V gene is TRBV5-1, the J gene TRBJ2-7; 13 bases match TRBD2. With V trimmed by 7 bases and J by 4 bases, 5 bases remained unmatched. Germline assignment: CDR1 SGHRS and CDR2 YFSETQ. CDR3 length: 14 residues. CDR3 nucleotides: TGCGCCAGCGCCTGGACTAGCGGGGGATACGAGCAGTACTTC. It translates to CASAWTSGGYEQYF.

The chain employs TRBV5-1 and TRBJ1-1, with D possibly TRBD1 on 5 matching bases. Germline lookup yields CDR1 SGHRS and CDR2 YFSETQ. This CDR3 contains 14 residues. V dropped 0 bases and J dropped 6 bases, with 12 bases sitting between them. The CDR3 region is CASSLAAGFSEAFF. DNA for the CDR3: TGCGCCAGCAGCTTGGCTGCAGGGTTTTCTGAAGCTTTCTTT.

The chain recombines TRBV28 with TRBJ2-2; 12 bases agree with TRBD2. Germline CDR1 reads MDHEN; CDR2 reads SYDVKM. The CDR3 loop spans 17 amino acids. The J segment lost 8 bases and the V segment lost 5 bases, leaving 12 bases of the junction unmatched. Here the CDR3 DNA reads TGTGCCAGCAGTCCACCGGGACTAGCGGGCCACGGGGGGGAGCTGTTTTTT. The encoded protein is CASSPPGLAGHGGELFF.

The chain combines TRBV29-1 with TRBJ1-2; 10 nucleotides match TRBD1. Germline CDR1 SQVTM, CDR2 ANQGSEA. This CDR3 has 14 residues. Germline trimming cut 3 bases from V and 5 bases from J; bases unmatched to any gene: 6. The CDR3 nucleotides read TGCAGCGTTGACGCCGTGGGACAGGGGTATGGCTACACCTTC. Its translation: CSVDAVGQGYGYTF.

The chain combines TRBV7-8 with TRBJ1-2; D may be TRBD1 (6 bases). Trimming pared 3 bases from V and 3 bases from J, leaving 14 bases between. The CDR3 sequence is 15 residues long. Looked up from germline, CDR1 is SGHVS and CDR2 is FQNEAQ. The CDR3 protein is CASSLLVGADYGYTF. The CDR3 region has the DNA TGTGCCAGCAGCTTGTTGGTGGGGGCCGACTATGGCTACACCTTC.

This CDR3 is CASSRSGNTIYF. The CDR3 region has the DNA TGTGCCAGCAGCCGGTCTGGAAACACCATATATTTT. The chain couples TRBV7-9 to TRBJ1-3; the D is unclear. Per germline, CDR1 SEHNR and CDR2 FQNEAQ (reference sequence). The V end was cut by 5 bases, the J end by 1 base, with 3 bases between. This CDR3 contains 12 residues.

CDR3 in DNA: TGTGCCAGCAGCCTCGGGACAGGGTATGTGGGCTATGGCTACACCTTC. Protein sequence: CASSLGTGYVGYGYTF. This sequence joins TRBV7-2 and TRBJ1-2; 9 bases align to TRBD1. V lost 5 bases to trimming and J lost 4 bases; unmatched junction nucleotides: 11. Germline values: CDR1 SGHTA, CDR2 FQGNSA. The CDR3 is made up of 16 amino acids.